This T cell receptor (beta chain) was retrieved from a study of cytomegalovirus exposure and HLA in healthy donors (dated by TCRdb to 2016 to 2017). Notes on the research overall: An earlier analysis of 550 to 700 of the donors reported about 250 Gb of sequence data and 100 million to 130 million unique TCR beta sequences from approximately 180 million T cells. Besides the first cohort of about 730 subjects, a separate validation cohort made up of roughly 120 different subjects was used. An early release that covered about 600 HLA-typed donors contained approximately 300 gigabases of sequencing data and tens of millions of unique TCR sequences. About 5 DR-DQ haplotypes were handled as single units for association and clustering, since linkage in the cohort was strong. An earlier analysis of around 540 of the donors applied high-throughput TCR beta sequencing to assess whether each TCR beta V gene segment acted as functional or pseudogenic. Genome-wide SNP genotypes for about 60% of the roughly 700 donors were used in a later genetic analysis, which treated that subset as a discovery cohort. The study profiled the T cell repertoires of about 640 subjects by immunosequencing and related them to cytomegalovirus serostatus. Of the 398 genotyped donors, roughly 85% fell in the genetic ancestry cluster associated with self-reported Caucasian donors. The later analysis used no new phenotypic data to find candidate immune exposures, relying instead on TCR beta sequences and their occurrence across donors. In a later analysis, previously published TCR beta repertoires from several hundred donors were re-analyzed and high-resolution HLA genotyping was added so that TCR occurrence patterns could be studied. Class I and class II HLA loci were covered by the typing at four-digit resolution. The study was designed to test whether signatures of past pathogen exposure could be identified by cataloging public T cell receptors. Donor age, sex, ethnicity and CMV serostatus were compiled together with the repertoire data. The number of donors typed differed by locus, with roughly 620-640 for A, B, C, DRB1 and DQB1, more than 500 for DQA1, 600 to 610 for DPA1, and around 430 for DPB1. Among about 400 genotyped donors of the cohort, an average of about 240,000 unique TCR beta nucleotide sequences was sequenced per donor, of which about 18% were non-productive. Every discovery cohort repertoire had been produced on one sequencing platform. To predict cytomegalovirus infection status, the study combined high-throughput TCR immunosequencing, statistical association of individual TCRs with disease status, and machine learning.

Results and caveats for the whole study, not just this receptor: Strong co-occurrence of HLA alleles, especially DR and DQ, made assigning TCR associations to individual alleles difficult. Because the 87-base-pair reads could not distinguish some IMGT-functional V segments, including TRBV6-2 and TRBV6-3, those segments were excluded. A later analysis found that most CMV-associated TCR beta chains appeared HLA-restricted, with HLA associations seemingly driven largely by CMV exposure. In a later analysis, about 17,000 TCR beta sequences were associated with specific HLA alleles at a false discovery rate of 0.05. The cohort was sequenced for TCR beta chains only, and without alpha or paired-chain data the features that could be detected were limited. Across donors, most TCR sequences were observed very rarely, whereas some public TCRs were present in many individuals. A later analysis reported that several top co-occurrence clusters appeared linked to parvovirus B19, influenza, CMV and Epstein-Barr virus. A further reported finding was that TCR beta sequences accurately predicted the HLA-A and HLA-B alleles for most subjects in the first cohort. CMV serostatus was the only immune exposure information available for the cohort. Because HLA typing was missing for some donors at each locus, association tests included only the typed subset. In a later analysis, HLA-associated TCR beta chains were found to be more clonally expanded and to have lower generation probabilities than equally common non-associated chains. The authors suggested that the approach could potentially be generalized to other disease states and immunological phenotypes. In the study, some 160 TCR beta chains were listed as associated with cytomegalovirus. In vitro tests confirmed that a few of the cytomegalovirus-associated TCR beta chains recognize cytomegalovirus antigens. In an earlier analysis of some 550 of the donors, most TCR beta V segments were observed in productive rearrangements about 90% or about 30% of the time, broadly matching IMGT annotations. According to a later analysis, TCR association rates differed among HLA loci, with DRB1 alleles showing the most associated TCRs and HLA-C alleles showing the fewest. Because counts were too low, seventeen rarely observed V segments, including chromosome 9 orphons, were excluded from the earlier analysis of several hundred of the donors. The classifier was reported to diagnose cytomegalovirus status with high specificity and sensitivity in both the original cohort and the validation cohort. V-gene and J-gene trimming of TCR beta chains was associated with a missense DCLRE1C variant in a later genetic analysis, and the association was replicated in an independent cohort. Roughly uniform sequencing depth across donors was assumed in presence/absence analyses, although this assumption may not hold. A later genetic analysis reported fewer N-insertions in productive TCRs among donors in an Asian-associated ancestry cluster than the roughly 700-donor mean. A cluster of highly shared sequence variants was judged likely to be a technical artifact of the sequencing pipeline. Correlated functional status among segregating V segments might reflect linkage disequilibrium, but an unknown experimental factor could not be ruled out.

Note on this clone: The target of this receptor is not known. Base-call qualities are not available, and no considerably larger clone is one nucleotide away.

Taken from the germline V gene, the CDR1 and CDR2 loops are MNHEY and SVGAGI. The V end gives up 6 bases and the J end 1 base, leaving 1 base in the junction not matched to a gene. The CDR3 runs 14 amino acids, cysteine and phenylalanine included. Only the CDR3 part of the read is kept: 42 bases, read in frame from the first base. Library prep was done by the immunoSEQ multiplex PCR assay. For the multiplex PCR, a mixture combining 60 forward primers for TCR Vbeta segments and 13 reverse primers for TCR Jbeta segments was used. A multiplex PCR assay on genomic DNA amplified the CDR3 region of rearranged TCR beta genes. Amplified TCR beta libraries were sequenced as 87-base-pair reads on the Illumina HiSeq System. The study's processing was this. Across the 670 or so repertoires, a later analysis counted some 81 million unique TCR beta chains, roughly 11 million of which were shared by at least two donors. Raw reads were error-corrected and collapsed into unique sequences by a nearest-neighbor algorithm in which closely related sequences were merged to remove PCR and sequencing errors. V, D and J gene segments were assigned by aligning CDR3 sequences to IMGT reference sequences. Each retained sequence needed at least a six-nucleotide match to both a V gene segment and a J gene segment. Rearrangements were classified as productive when the CDR3 lacked stop codons and remained in frame with V and J, and all other rearrangements were classified as non-productive. Following IMGT convention, CDR3 was defined as the stretch from the second conserved V-encoded cysteine to the conserved J-encoded phenylalanine. The earlier analysis of about 640 of the donors excluded any sequence lacking an unambiguous match to a single V gene segment. An earlier analysis of 587 of the donors called V segments functional above 56.7% productive rearrangements and segregating when the between-donor standard deviation exceeded 5%. A statistical classification framework was built for diagnosing cytomegalovirus status from the catalog of TCR beta chain sequences. A later analysis assigned V and J genes by comparing TCR nucleotide sequences with IMGT/GENE-DB human TR gene sequences. In a later analysis, CDR3 sequences and most-parsimonious VDJ recombination scenarios were assigned using the TCRdist pipeline. In a later analysis, each TCR beta chain was defined by its CDR3 amino acid sequence together with its V-gene family, and reads lacking a unique V-gene family were excluded. To address suspected cross-contamination and a sequencing artifact, a later analysis removed over 500 highly shared, low-generation-probability nucleotide sequences. A later analysis calculated a clonal expansion index for each public chain from normalized within-repertoire ranks of inferred template counts. A later analysis computed generation probabilities with a VDJ recombination model fitted to out-of-frame rearrangements, and checked the results against IGoR. A later analysis scored TCR-TCR, TCR-HLA and TCR-CMV co-occurrence with hypergeometric tests, applying a repertoire-size bias correction to TCR pairs. To estimate false discovery rates, a later analysis permuted the HLA or CMV assignments 20 times. A later analysis grouped co-occurring TCRs with DBSCAN, adding TCRdist sequence similarity when clustering within HLA-allele-positive subsets. Repertoires with fewer than 30,000 or more than 120,000 public chains were left out of co-occurrence clustering, as were five repertoires with anomalous nucleotide sharing. Not all clones reach the TCRdb copy of this immuneACCESS table, which keeps in-frame sequences only. Checked studies attribute under half of the gap to unresolved V genes and leave the rest unexplained. The DNA was the basis for D and trimming; V, J and clone size are from that table. The sample profile shows approximately 190,000 clones; around 88% of them were found once. The top ten constitute about 1.8% of the sample.

The cohort consisted of hundreds of healthy bone marrow donors. At the time of sampling, every cohort member was nominally healthy, though immune exposures that went unrecorded were likely present. The donor tested CMV seropositive and was one of the 289 seropositive cohort members. Each donor provided a peripheral blood sample, and peripheral blood mononuclear cells were used for TCR beta sequencing. Genomic DNA was extracted from the blood cell samples with the Qiagen DNeasy Blood Extraction Kit. The V gene is TRBV6-5 and the J gene is TRBJ1-3, with TRBD1 matching 9 junction bases. The specimen was PBMCs. The TCR sequence derives from a man aged 40-50 years in good health and CMV-seropositive. The nucleotide sequence reads TGTGCCAGCAGAGGGACAGGGTCTGGAAACACCATATATTTT. Protein translation: CASRGTGSGNTIYF.